This T cell receptor (beta chain) was sequenced during a study of post-analysis software for immune sequencing data. Study-wide background: Relapsing-remitting, secondary progressive and progressive-relapsing multiple sclerosis courses were included. Study results and caveats: In patients, TRBV5-6, TRBV5-1 and TRBV20-1 belonged to five TRBV segments found more frequently than in controls. Those samples that were prepared in the same batch co-clustered strongly by F measure. Multiple sclerosis patients had significantly lower normalized Chao1 diversity than controls.

The CDR3 has 16 amino acids. The V and J ends lost 6 bases and 8 bases, in that order; junction bases with no gene match: 9. CDR1 and CDR2 (germline): ENHRY, SYGVKD. Only a few counts were recorded for this clonotype. Its antigen is unidentified. Every TCR beta cDNA library bore unique molecular identifiers. TCRdb fed the PCR reads into MiXCR, producing one record per CDR3 protein. The sample comprises about 810,000 distinct CDR3 sequences, roughly 50% of which are singletons, and about 4.8% rests with the top ten. The receptor was derived from a girl aged 5-17 years with multiple sclerosis. The V and J genes are TRBV10-3 and TRBJ2-1; 14 bases agree with TRBD2. The sequenced sample was blood. The CDR3 sequence is CAIRKAGTSGSDEQFF. CDR3 bases: TGTGCCATCAGGAAGGCCGGGACTAGCGGGAGTGATGAGCAGTTCTTC.